This T cell receptor beta chain appears in the sequencing data of a study of blood T cell repertoires in COVID-19 (dated by TCRdb to 2020 to 2022). Regarding the study in general: The collaborator samples originated in the United States, Italy and Spain and spanned the acute and convalescent phases of COVID-19. The material from the prospective study consisted of cDNA or gDNA derived from T cells, B-cell-depleted T cells, or PBMCs. Subjects who had been exposed to COVID-19, were actively infected with it, or had recovered from it provided the deeply sampled blood TCRbeta repertoires that made up the dataset. A freely available public database, intended as a resource for researchers studying the immune response to SARS-CoV-2, is where the repertoires were released. Samples came from the ongoing ImmuneRACE study (first 160 participants) plus 1,254 subjects from 6 global collaborators. The sample metadata nearly always contained a de-identified subject ID, COVID-19 status, age in years and sex. Where HLA class I and class II types were available, the types were taken from metadata supplied by the sample provider, not from assay-based typing.

The collaborating institutions used their own protocols to collect whole blood in K2EDTA tubes. Collaborator samples were shipped for TCRbeta analysis as frozen whole blood, isolated PBMCs, or DNA extracted from either sample type. The junction shows trimming of 0 bases on V and 1 base on J, plus 10 bases between the germline ends. The germline V gene specifies SGHTS as CDR1 and YDEGEE as CDR2. Including the terminal cysteine and phenylalanine, the CDR3 comprises 15 residues. The sequence is cut down to CDR3 DNA, 45 bases in frame from base 1. Details on this clone: Its antigen target is currently unknown. Per-nucleotide qualities are absent, and no much larger clonotype sits a single base away.

TCRbeta CDR3 regions were amplified from genomic DNA by means of the immunoSEQ Assay, a bias-controlled multiplex PCR. As for how the authors treated the data: The number of nucleated cells in each sample was estimated from the amplification of reference gene primers within the assay. To quantify the absolute abundance of each unique TCRbeta CDR3 rearrangement, sequence reads were collapsed and filtered. For each sample, productive Simpson clonality was calculated as the square root of Simpson's diversity index over productive rearrangements. Entries here come from immuneACCESS through TCRdb and include only in-frame sequences with V and J called. Some clones fail to appear in such tables; in the studies checked, an unresolved V gene covers under half of the shortfall, and the cause of the remainder is unknown. The DNA gave D and trimming, while V, J and clone size come from that table. The sample table contains about 210,000 clones; only one count was recorded for approximately 84% of them. Less than 8% of the sample goes to the ten largest clones.

Study-wide conclusions, independent of this receptor: How much clinical and demographic metadata was included differed by source and by participant, and the metadata was provided uncurated.

The receptor was derived from a woman aged 45-65 years with active or convalescent COVID-19. The sample comprised peripheral blood. The rearranged chain carries TRBV5-8 and TRBJ1-2; TRBD1 is a weak D gene call, 6 bases matching. The CDR3 is CASSLVQGGNYGYTF. The DNA sequence is as follows: TGTGCCAGCAGCTTGGTACAGGGCGGTAACTATGGCTACACCTTC.